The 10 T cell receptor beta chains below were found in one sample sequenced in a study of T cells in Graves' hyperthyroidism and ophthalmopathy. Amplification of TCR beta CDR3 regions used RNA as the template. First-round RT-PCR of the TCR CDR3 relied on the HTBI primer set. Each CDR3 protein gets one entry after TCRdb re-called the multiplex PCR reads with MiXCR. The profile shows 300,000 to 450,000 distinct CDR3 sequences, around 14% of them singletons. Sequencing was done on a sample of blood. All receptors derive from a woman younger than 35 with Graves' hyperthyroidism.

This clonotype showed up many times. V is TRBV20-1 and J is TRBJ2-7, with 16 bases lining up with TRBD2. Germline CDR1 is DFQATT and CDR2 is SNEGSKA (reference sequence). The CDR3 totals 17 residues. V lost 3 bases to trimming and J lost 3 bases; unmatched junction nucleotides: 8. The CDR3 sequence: CSARPLGLAGGGYEQYF. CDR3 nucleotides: TGCAGTGCTAGGCCCTTGGGACTAGCGGGAGGGGGCTACGAGCAGTACTTC.

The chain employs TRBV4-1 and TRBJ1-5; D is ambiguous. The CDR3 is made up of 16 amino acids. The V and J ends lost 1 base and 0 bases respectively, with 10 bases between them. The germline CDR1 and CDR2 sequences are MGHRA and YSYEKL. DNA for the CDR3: TGCGCCAGCAGCCAAGTCCCAGGCTATAGCAATCAGCCCCAGCATTTT. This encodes CASSQVPGYSNQPQHF.

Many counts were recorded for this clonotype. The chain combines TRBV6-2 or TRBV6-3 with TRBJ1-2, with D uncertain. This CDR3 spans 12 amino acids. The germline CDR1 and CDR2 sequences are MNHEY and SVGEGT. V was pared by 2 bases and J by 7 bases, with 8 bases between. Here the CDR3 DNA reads TGTGCCAGCAGTTACAGTTGGAGTGGCTACACCTTC. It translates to CASSYSWSGYTF.

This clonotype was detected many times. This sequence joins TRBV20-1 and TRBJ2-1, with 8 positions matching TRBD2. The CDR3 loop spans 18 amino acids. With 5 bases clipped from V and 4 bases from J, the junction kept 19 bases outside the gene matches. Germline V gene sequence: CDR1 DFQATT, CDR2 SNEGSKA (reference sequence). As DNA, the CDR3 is TGCAGTGCTCGGGCCCCACTAGCGGATCACGGGAAATACAATGAGCAGTTCTTC. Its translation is CSARAPLADHGKYNEQFF.

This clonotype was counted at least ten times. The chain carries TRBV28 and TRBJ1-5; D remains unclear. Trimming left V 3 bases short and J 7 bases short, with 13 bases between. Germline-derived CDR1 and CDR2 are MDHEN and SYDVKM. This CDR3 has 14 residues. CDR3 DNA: TGTGCCAGCAGTTTTGGCCAGGAGCCCCAGCCCCAGCATTTT. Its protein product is CASSFGQEPQPQHF.

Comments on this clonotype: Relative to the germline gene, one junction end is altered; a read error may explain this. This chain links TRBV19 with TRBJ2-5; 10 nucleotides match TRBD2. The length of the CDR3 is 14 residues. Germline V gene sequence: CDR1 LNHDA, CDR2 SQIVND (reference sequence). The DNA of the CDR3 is TGTCCCAGTAGTATGGGGACTAGCGTAGAGACCCAGTACTTC. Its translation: CPSSMGTSVETQYF.

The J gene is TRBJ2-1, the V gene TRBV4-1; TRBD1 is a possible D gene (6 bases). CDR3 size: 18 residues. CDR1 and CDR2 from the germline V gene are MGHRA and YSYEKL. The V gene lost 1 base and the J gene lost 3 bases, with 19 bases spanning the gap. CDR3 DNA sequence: TGCGCCAGCAGCCAAGCTAGAGTTCGGACAGTCGACTACAATGAGCAGTTCTTC. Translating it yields CASSQARVRTVDYNEQFF.

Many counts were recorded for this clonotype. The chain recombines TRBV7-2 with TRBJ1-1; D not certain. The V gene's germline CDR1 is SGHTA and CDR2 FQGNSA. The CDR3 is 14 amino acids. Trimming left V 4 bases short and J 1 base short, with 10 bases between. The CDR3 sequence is CASSWATPNTEAFF. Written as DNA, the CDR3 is TGTGCCAGCAGCTGGGCTACCCCGAACACTGAAGCTTTCTTT. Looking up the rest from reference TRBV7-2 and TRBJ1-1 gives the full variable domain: GAGVSQSPSNKVTEKGKDVELRCDPISGHTALYWYRQSLGQGLEFLIYFQGNSAPDKSGLPSDRFSAERTGGSVSTLTIQRTQQEDSAVYLCASSWATPNTEAFFGQGTRLTVV.

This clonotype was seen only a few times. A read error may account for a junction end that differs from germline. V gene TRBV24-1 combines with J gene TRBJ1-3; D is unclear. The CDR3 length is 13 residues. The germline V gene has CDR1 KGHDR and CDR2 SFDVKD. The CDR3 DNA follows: TGTGCCACCGGTGATGCTCTAACAAACACCATATATTTT. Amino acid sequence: CATGDALTNTIYF.

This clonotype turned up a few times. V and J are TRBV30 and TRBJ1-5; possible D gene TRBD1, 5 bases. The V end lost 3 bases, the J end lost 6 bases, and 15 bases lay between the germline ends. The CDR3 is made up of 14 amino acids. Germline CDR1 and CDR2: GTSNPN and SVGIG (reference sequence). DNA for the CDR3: TGTGCCTGGAGCCCCCCGGCCCAGGGTCAGCCCCAGCATTTT. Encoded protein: CAWSPPAQGQPQHF.